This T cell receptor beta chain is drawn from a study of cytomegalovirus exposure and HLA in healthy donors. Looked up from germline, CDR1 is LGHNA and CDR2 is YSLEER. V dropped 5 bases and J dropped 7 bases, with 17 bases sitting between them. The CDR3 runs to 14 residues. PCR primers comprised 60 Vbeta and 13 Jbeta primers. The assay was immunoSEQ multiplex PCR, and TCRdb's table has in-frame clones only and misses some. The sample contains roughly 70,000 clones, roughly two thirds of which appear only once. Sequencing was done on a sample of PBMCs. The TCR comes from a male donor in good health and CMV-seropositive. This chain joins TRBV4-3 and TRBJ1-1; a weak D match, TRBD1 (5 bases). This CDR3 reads CASSWTWRGGEAFF. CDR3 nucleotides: TGCGCCAGCAGCTGGACTTGGCGGGGGGGTGAAGCTTTCTTT.